A selection of T cell receptor beta chains follows, all from one sample in a study of blood T cell repertoires in COVID-19. The protocol was immunoSEQ multiplex PCR, while the TCRdb copy is restricted to in-frame clones and leaves out a portion. The sample holds under 150,000 clones, approximately 79% seen once. Sequenced sample: PBMCs or T cells enriched from blood (not recorded which). These receptors all come from a man in his forties or fifties with acute COVID-19. Both conserved end residues are part of each CDR3. The D gene is left open where the match is weak.

v_gene: TRBV11-2
d_gene: .
j_gene: TRBJ1-2
CDR3aa: CASSLAPGRDYGYTF
CDR3nt: TGTGCCAGCAGCTTAGCGCCGGGCAGGGACTATGGCTACACCTTC

v_gene: TRBV9
d_gene: TRBD1
j_gene: TRBJ2-1
CDR3aa: CASSVDFGTGRNNEQFF
CDR3nt: TGTGCCAGCAGCGTAGATTTCGGGACAGGGAGAAACAATGAGCAGTTCTTC

v_gene: TRBV28
d_gene: TRBD2
j_gene: TRBJ2-1
CDR3aa: CATVTPLGGGTQSSYNEQFF
CDR3nt: TGTGCCACCGTCACCCCTCTTGGGGGGGGAACCCAGAGCTCCTACAATGAGCAGTTCTTC

v_gene: TRBV10-3
d_gene: .
j_gene: TRBJ2-2
CDR3aa: CAMGTEEIGTGELFF
CDR3nt: TGTGCCATGGGTACGGAGGAAATAGGCACCGGGGAGCTGTTTTTT

v_gene: TRBV19
d_gene: TRBD2
j_gene: TRBJ2-3
CDR3aa: CASSVAGAGDTQYF
CDR3nt: TGTGCCAGTAGTGTAGCGGGAGCCGGAGATACGCAGTATTTT

v_gene: TRBV10-3
d_gene: TRBD2
j_gene: TRBJ2-3
CDR3aa: CAISTRAGGGADTQYF
CDR3nt: TGTGCCATCAGCACAAGAGCGGGAGGGGGGGCAGATACGCAGTATTTT

v_gene: TRBV5-1
d_gene: TRBD1
j_gene: TRBJ2-5
CDR3aa: CASSAGTGAGGETQYF
CDR3nt: TGCGCCAGCAGCGCCGGGACAGGAGCCGGCGGAGAGACCCAGTACTTC

v_gene: TRBV12-5
d_gene: TRBD1
j_gene: TRBJ2-2
CDR3aa: CASGWDRDRDTGELFF
CDR3nt: TGTGCTAGTGGTTGGGACCGGGACAGGGACACCGGGGAGCTGTTTTTT

v_gene: TRBV7-9
d_gene: TRBD2
j_gene: TRBJ2-1
CDR3aa: CASSRGLAGGYEQFF
CDR3nt: TGTGCCAGCAGCCGGGGACTAGCGGGAGGGTATGAGCAGTTCTTC

v_gene: TRBV28
d_gene: TRBD2
j_gene: TRBJ2-7
CDR3aa: CATSGGPEFGEQYF
CDR3nt: TGTGCCACCTCGGGAGGCCCAGAGTTTGGCGAGCAGTACTTC

v_gene: TRBV2
d_gene: .
j_gene: TRBJ1-2
CDR3aa: CASSADRNYGYTF
CDR3nt: TGTGCCAGCAGTGCTGACAGAAACTATGGCTACACCTTC

v_gene: TRBV6-6
d_gene: .
j_gene: TRBJ2-7
CDR3aa: CASSYVGAYEQYF
CDR3nt: TGTGCCAGCAGTTACGTGGGAGCCTACGAGCAGTACTTC

v_gene: TRBV10-1
d_gene: TRBD1
j_gene: TRBJ2-7
CDR3aa: CASSRGPGTGRSEQYF
CDR3nt: TGCGCCAGCAGTCGGGGGCCAGGGACAGGGAGGAGCGAGCAGTACTTC

v_gene: TRBV5-1
d_gene: TRBD2
j_gene: TRBJ2-5
CDR3aa: CASSLSLAVQETQYF
CDR3nt: TGCGCCAGCAGCTTGTCACTAGCGGTGCAAGAGACCCAGTACTTC

v_gene: TRBV2
d_gene: TRBD2
j_gene: TRBJ2-7
CDR3aa: CASSVTSGAYEQYF
CDR3nt: TGTGCCAGCAGTGTGACTAGCGGGGCCTACGAGCAGTACTTC

v_gene: TRBV18
d_gene: .
j_gene: TRBJ2-7
CDR3aa: CASSPDYQLRDEQYF
CDR3nt: TGTGCCAGCTCACCGGACTACCAACTACGTGACGAGCAGTACTTC